The 31 T cell receptor beta chains in this list originate from one sample, sequenced in a study of human versus mouse CDR3 diversity and MHC coevolution. Data came from immunoSEQ multiplex PCR; TCRdb stores just in-frame clones and leaves some out. Found here are roughly 80,000 clones, roughly 95% of them singletons; the top ten hold around 1.3%. The specimen sequenced was naive CD4+ T cells from blood. Subset described: CD45RO-negative CD62L-positive naive CD4 T cells. Source of these receptors: a person aged 25-75 years in good health.

The V and J genes are TRBV13 and TRBJ1-2; 8 nucleotides line up with TRBD1. The CDR3 covers 14 residues. Trimming removed 2 bases from V and 7 bases from J; junction bases left unmatched: 6. The germline V gene encodes CDR1 PRHDT and CDR2 FYEKMQ (reference sequence). In nucleotides, the CDR3 is TGTGCCAGCAGCTTACCCAACGGACAGGGTGGCTACACCTTC. It codes for CASSLPNGQGGYTF.

The rearrangement links TRBV10-3 to TRBJ1-6; possible D gene TRBD1, 6 bases. This CDR3 contains 14 residues. The germline V gene encodes CDR1 ENHRY and CDR2 SYGVKD. V was pared by 4 bases and J by 7 bases, with 11 bases between. The CDR3 sequence: CAISATGNNSPLHF. In nucleotides, the CDR3 is TGTGCCATCAGTGCGACAGGCAACAATTCACCCCTCCACTTT.

This clone was detected once. This chain joins TRBV5-1 and TRBJ2-1; 14 positions agree with TRBD2. The length of the CDR3 is 18 residues. V shed 3 bases and J 4 bases; nucleotides not matched to a gene: 9. From germline, CDR1 is SGHRS and CDR2 YFSETQ. CDR3 in DNA: TGCGCCAGCAGCTCGGGACTAGCGGGGGCCAAAATATACAATGAGCAGTTCTTC. It is translated as CASSSGLAGAKIYNEQFF.

The chain uses TRBV11-2 and TRBJ2-3, with D possibly matching TRBD2 (6 bases). Trimming left V 5 bases short and J 3 bases short, with 12 bases between. There are 14 residues in the CDR3. CDR1 SGHAT and CDR2 FQNNGV come from the germline V gene. The CDR3 coding sequence is TGTGCCAGCAGCCAAGGGACTCATACAGATACGCAGTATTTT. Translating it yields CASSQGTHTDTQYF.

The V gene is TRBV4-2, the J gene TRBJ2-2; TRBD2 agrees at 7 bases. Trimming at V came to 6 bases and at J to 0 bases, leaving 10 bases not matched to a gene. The CDR3 is 17 residues long. CDR1 and CDR2 (germline): LGHNA, YNFKEQ. CDR3 sequence (DNA): TGTGCCAGCAGTCAATTCCTGGGGGGGGCGAACACCGGGGAGCTGTTTTTT. Amino acid sequence: CASSQFLGGANTGELFF.

This clone was seen a few times. The chain joins TRBV19 to TRBJ1-2; a possible D gene is TRBD1 (5 bases). V was clipped by 8 bases and J by 2 bases, with 18 bases between them. The CDR3 runs 15 residues. CDR1 LNHDA and CDR2 SQIVND come from the germline V gene (reference sequence). CDR3 in DNA: TGTGCCAGTGGGCCAGGGAAAGTAAGAAACTATGGCTACACCTTC. It is translated as CASGPGKVRNYGYTF.

This clone was observed a single time. The chain carries TRBV19 and TRBJ1-5; D gene uncertain. The V end was cut by 8 bases, the J end by 5 bases, with 10 bases between. The CDR3 covers 12 residues. CDR1 is LNHDA and CDR2 is SQIVND in the germline V gene (reference sequence). Written as DNA, the CDR3 is TGTGCCAGTTGGGAGGAGGATCAGCCCCAGCATTTT. Translated: CASWEEDQPQHF.

The sample holds one count of this clone. The chain is built from TRBV9 and TRBJ2-2; D unclear. Germline values: CDR1 SGDLS, CDR2 YYNGEE. Trimming removed 3 bases at V and 2 bases at J, with 14 bases between. The CDR3 is made up of 16 amino acids. Written as DNA, the CDR3 is TGTGCCAGCAGCGCCCCGGGTCGAGTAAACACCGGGGAGCTGTTTTTT. Amino acids: CASSAPGRVNTGELFF.

V is TRBV4-3 and J is TRBJ2-5, with TRBD1 identical over 10 bases. Germline V lookup: CDR1 LGHNA, CDR2 YSLEER. The CDR3 has 16 residues. Unmatched junction bases numbered 7, after V lost 4 bases and J lost 2 bases. The CDR3 protein is CASSPRTGGGQETQYF. For the CDR3, the DNA is TGCGCCAGCAGCCCGAGGACAGGGGGAGGTCAAGAGACCCAGTACTTC.

The genes are TRBV7-9 and TRBJ2-3; 7 bases fit TRBD2. The V and J ends lost 5 bases and 4 bases, in that order; junction bases with no gene match: 12. Per germline, CDR1 SEHNR and CDR2 FQNEAQ (reference sequence). The CDR3 runs 16 residues. This chain's CDR3 is CASSLRLGGSADTQYF. CDR3 coding DNA: TGTGCCAGCAGCCTCCGACTCGGCGGGAGCGCAGATACGCAGTATTTT.

This rearrangement joins TRBV4-2 to TRBJ1-5; tentative D call: TRBD1 (6 bases). Germline lookup yields CDR1 LGHNA and CDR2 YNFKEQ. V lost 0 bases to trimming and J lost 1 base, with 13 bases between them. The CDR3 length is 17 residues. The CDR3 reads CASSQEPGTHSNQPQHF. The CDR3 nucleotides are TGTGCCAGCAGCCAAGAGCCCGGGACACACAGCAATCAGCCCCAGCATTTT.

The chain couples TRBV9 to TRBJ2-5, with D perhaps TRBD1 (6 bases). The V and J ends lost 6 bases and 4 bases respectively, with 13 bases between them. Germline CDR1 SGDLS, CDR2 YYNGEE. The CDR3 extends over 13 amino acids. The CDR3: CASTMDRGETQYF. In nucleotides, the CDR3 is TGTGCCAGCACCATGGACAGAGGAGAGACCCAGTACTTC.

This clone turned up a few times. J is TRBJ1-5 and V is TRBV10-3, with unresolved D. Germline CDR1 reads ENHRY; CDR2 reads SYGVKD. The V end lost 0 bases, the J end lost 7 bases, and 7 bases lay between the germline ends. The CDR3 spans 13 residues. In DNA form, the CDR3 reads TGTGCCATCAGTGAGTCCATGAGCCAGCCCCAGCATTTT. Its protein product is CAISESMSQPQHF.

The chain couples TRBV6-6 to TRBJ2-3; no definite D call. Germline V lookup: CDR1 MNHNY, CDR2 SVGAGI (reference sequence). The CDR3 sequence is 11 residues long. V gave up 2 bases and J gave up 6 bases, with 3 bases separating them. The CDR3 spells CASSYLDTQYF. In DNA form, the CDR3 reads TGTGCCAGCAGTTACCTTGATACGCAGTATTTT.

CDR3 DNA sequence: TGTGCCAGCAGGCCGATGGACAGTTATCAGCCCCAGCATTTT. Translated, it gives CASRPMDSYQPQHF. The chain is built from TRBV6-5 and TRBJ1-5, with D perhaps matching TRBD1 (6 bases). Looked up from germline, CDR1 is MNHEY and CDR2 is SVGAGI. The CDR3 length is 14 residues. Trimming took off 6 bases at V and 5 bases at J, with 14 bases between the two ends.

The rearrangement uses TRBV6-5 and TRBJ1-4, with D uncertain. Germline-derived CDR1 and CDR2 are MNHEY and SVGAGI. V dropped 2 bases and J dropped 3 bases, with 7 bases sitting between them. The CDR3 covers 14 residues. The CDR3 DNA follows: TGTGCCAGCAGTTACGACTGGTCTAATGAAAAACTGTTTTTT. Protein sequence: CASSYDWSNEKLFF.

V gene TRBV6-1 combines with J gene TRBJ1-1; no firm D call. The CDR3 is 13 residues long. Germline CDR1 MNHNS, CDR2 SASEGT. The V end lost 5 bases, the J end lost 5 bases, and 12 bases lay between the germline ends. CDR3 in amino acids: CASSLEGGTEAFF. CDR3 DNA sequence: TGTGCCAGCAGTCTTGAGGGCGGGACTGAAGCTTTCTTT.

The chain is built from TRBV6-4 and TRBJ1-2; 9 nucleotides agree with TRBD1. Unmatched junction bases numbered 5, after V lost 3 bases and J lost 6 bases. The CDR3 contains 14 residues. From germline, CDR1 is MRHNA and CDR2 SNTAGT. CDR3 sequence: CASSETGGGDGYTF. The CDR3 DNA follows: TGTGCCAGCAGTGAAACAGGGGGCGGTGATGGCTACACCTTC.

In this sample, this clone turned up a few times. One end of the junction varies from germline; a read error may be responsible. The rearrangement uses TRBV7-9 and TRBJ2-7; 12 nucleotides align to TRBD2. The CDR3 length is 14 residues. Germline CDR1 SEHNR, CDR2 FQNEAQ (reference sequence). CDR3 nucleotide sequence: TGTGCCAGCAGCCTAGCGGGGGGGGCCTACGAGCAGTACTTC. Translated: CASSLAGGAYEQYF.

The rearrangement links TRBV4-3 to TRBJ1-3; D is unresolved. The germline V gene has CDR1 LGHNA and CDR2 YSLEER. The V and J ends lost 0 bases and 2 bases respectively, with 11 bases between them. This CDR3 spans 16 amino acids. The CDR3 bases are TGCGCCAGCAGCCAAGAGGTTGGTGGGCCTGGAAACACCATATATTTT. Translation: CASSQEVGGPGNTIYF.

The chain employs TRBV7-9 and TRBJ2-2; TRBD2 is a possible D gene (6 bases). CDR3 length: 13 amino acids. Germline V CDR1 and CDR2: SEHNR, FQNEAQ (reference sequence). Trimming took 2 bases from V and 5 from J, leaving 6 bases between them. The CDR3 spells CASSLRGTGELFF. DNA for the CDR3: TGTGCCAGCAGCTTACGGGGGACCGGGGAGCTGTTTTTT.

The chain recombines TRBV18 with TRBJ2-5, with a possible D match to TRBD1 (6 bases). Trimming cost V 3 bases and J 1 base, with 9 bases left between them. The CDR3 spans 14 residues. Germline V gene sequence: CDR1 KGHSH, CDR2 LQKENI. CDR3 amino acids: CASSPTGTQETQYF. CDR3 nucleotide sequence: TGTGCCAGCTCACCTACAGGGACCCAAGAGACCCAGTACTTC.

The chain is built from TRBV19 and TRBJ2-6, with D possibly TRBD1 on 5 matching bases. The CDR3 totals 15 residues. The germline V and J ends were trimmed by 6 bases and 0 bases, with 9 bases remaining between them. Per germline, CDR1 LNHDA and CDR2 SQIVND (reference sequence). DNA for the CDR3: TGTGCCAGTAGCCTGGGGCTCTCTGGGGCCAACGTCCTGACTTTC. Translated, it gives CASSLGLSGANVLTF.

This chain joins TRBV5-1 and TRBJ2-1; D may be TRBD2 (6 bases). The CDR3 is 14 amino acids. Between the trimmed V and J ends, which lost 0 bases and 4 bases, there was a span of 8 bases. Germline V gene data show CDR1 as SGHRS and CDR2 as YFSETQ. CDR3 bases: TGCGCCAGCAGCTTGGATGGAGGGTACAATGAGCAGTTCTTC. This encodes CASSLDGGYNEQFF.

The V gene is TRBV5-5, the J gene TRBJ2-1; 7 nucleotides align to TRBD1. CDR3 length equals 13 residues. Trimming cost V 2 bases and J 10 bases; bases outside gene matches: 6. Germline V CDR1 and CDR2: SGHKS, YYEKEE (reference sequence). The CDR3: CASSFDRVNEQFF. Here the CDR3 DNA reads TGTGCCAGCAGCTTCGACAGGGTTAACGAGCAGTTCTTC.

This chain joins TRBV7-8 and TRBJ2-7; the match to TRBD2 covers 8 bases. Germline lookup yields CDR1 SGHVS and CDR2 FQNEAQ. The CDR3 is 15 residues long. Losses at the gene ends were 5 bases for V and 4 bases for J; bases not matched to a gene: 10. The CDR3 DNA is TGTGCCAGCAGCCCCTCGGGGGGGCACGAATACGAGCAGTACTTC. This sequence encodes CASSPSGGHEYEQYF. Filled out from reference TRBV7-8 and TRBJ2-7, the complete variable domain reads GAGVSQSPRYKVAKRGQDVALRCDPISGHVSLFWYQQALGQGPEFLTYFQNEAQLDKSGLPSDRFFAERPEGSVSTLKIQRTQQEDSAVYLCASSPSGGHEYEQYFGPGTRLTVT.

The chain employs TRBV6-1 and TRBJ2-3, with D possibly TRBD1 on 8 matching bases. V was clipped by 5 bases and J by 2 bases, with 11 bases between them. CDR1 and CDR2 from the germline V gene are MNHNS and SASEGT. The CDR3 has 14 residues. In DNA, the CDR3 is TGTGCCAGCAGTACAGGGGGGGACACAGATACGCAGTATTTT. This sequence encodes CASSTGGDTDTQYF.

This chain uses TRBV10-3 with TRBJ2-1, with 7 positions matching TRBD2. The CDR3 is made up of 16 amino acids. The germline V gene encodes CDR1 ENHRY and CDR2 SYGVKD. V was clipped by 0 bases and J by 5 bases; unmatched bases: 7. The CDR3: CAISESMAGGNNEQFF. CDR3 DNA: TGTGCCATCAGTGAGTCGATGGCCGGGGGGAACAATGAGCAGTTCTTC.

The rearrangement uses TRBV30 and TRBJ1-6; a weak D match, TRBD1 (5 bases). The germline V and J ends were trimmed by 0 bases and 10 bases, with 19 bases remaining between them. This CDR3 has 16 amino acids. CDR1 and CDR2 from the germline V gene are GTSNPN and SVGIG (reference sequence). CDR3 sequence (DNA): TGTGCCTGGAGTGTTGCCCTAGGGGAAGGATACTCACCCCTCCACTTT. Translation: CAWSVALGEGYSPLHF.

This clone was found once. The CDR3, as DNA: TGTGCCAGCAGTGTGACAGAACCGTACGAGCAGTACTTC. Translated, it gives CASSVTEPYEQYF. The gene calls are TRBV2 and TRBJ2-7, with D possibly matching TRBD1 (5 bases). This CDR3 is built from 13 residues. Trimming cost V 4 bases and J 4 bases, with 11 bases left between them. The germline V gene has CDR1 SNHLY and CDR2 FYNNEI.

CDR3 loop: CASSLVGTSGGLDQETQYF. In DNA form, the CDR3 reads TGTGCCAGCAGCTTAGTTGGGACTAGCGGGGGCCTGGATCAAGAGACCCAGTACTTC. This chain connects TRBV7-2 to TRBJ2-5, with TRBD2 identical over 14 bases. Germline V gene data show CDR1 as SGHTA and CDR2 as FQGNSA. The trim removed 1 base at V and 2 bases at J, leaving 9 bases unmatched. This CDR3 contains 19 residues. Together with reference TRBV7-2 and TRBJ2-5, the CDR3 gives the full variable domain: GAGVSQSPSNKVTEKGKDVELRCDPISGHTALYWYRQSLGQGLEFLIYFQGNSAPDKSGLPSDRFSAERTGGSVSTLTIQRTQQEDSAVYLCASSLVGTSGGLDQETQYFGPGTRLLVL.